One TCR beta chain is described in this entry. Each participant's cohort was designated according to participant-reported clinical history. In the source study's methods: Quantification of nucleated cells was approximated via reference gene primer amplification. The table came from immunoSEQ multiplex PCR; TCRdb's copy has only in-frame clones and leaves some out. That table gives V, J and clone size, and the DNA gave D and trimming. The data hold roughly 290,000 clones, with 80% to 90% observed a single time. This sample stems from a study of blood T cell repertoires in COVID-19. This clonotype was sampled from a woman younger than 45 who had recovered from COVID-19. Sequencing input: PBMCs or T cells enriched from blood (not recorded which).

Written as DNA, the CDR3 is TGTGCCAGCAGTACTGAAATGCGGGAGACCCAGTACTTC. As protein: CASSTEMRETQYF. The rearrangement links TRBV11-2 to TRBJ2-5; D is undetermined. V was shortened by 6 bases and J by 5 bases, with 13 bases between the two germline ends. The CDR3 is 13 residues long. Germline values: CDR1 SGHAT, CDR2 FQNNGV.